Here is one TCR beta chain with its context. Its antigen remains unknown. The data derive from a study of shared clonotypes between healthy human individuals. Overall study: Each donor's CD4 naive and CD4 memory cells filled three plates apiece, CD8 naive two, and CD8 memory one.

General observations from the study: Compared with memory subsets, naive subsets generally had larger estimated richness.

TCRdb's table, derived via immunoSEQ multiplex PCR, lists solely in-frame clones and lacks some. Here the sample spans hundreds of thousands of clones, roughly 95% being singletons. Germline values: CDR1 SGHAT, CDR2 FQNNGV. V dropped 1 base and J dropped 2 bases, with 13 bases sitting between them. The CDR3 extends over 16 amino acids. Only CD45RO-negative cells positively selected for CCR7 counted as naive CD8 cells, so terminally differentiated effector memory CD45RA+ cells were excluded. Every donor, a Caucasian adult, lived in Nashville, Tennessee. The chain combines TRBV11-2 with TRBJ2-3; the D gene is possibly TRBD2 (5 bases). The TCR was taken from a woman in her 30s in good health. The sequenced sample consisted of naive CD8+ T cells sorted from blood. CDR3 in DNA: TGTGCCAGCAGCTTAGGAGGACTGGCGTACACAGATACGCAGTATTTT. This encodes CASSLGGLAYTDTQYF.